Presented here are 25 T cell receptor beta chains from one specimen sequenced in a study of CD8+CD57+ T cells in acquired aplastic anemia. Selection for sequencing was limited to patients who had shown CD8+CD57+ cell expansion by flow cytometry. Genomic DNA was employed as the template in profiling TCR beta VDJ and CDR3. TCRdb re-called the reads with MiXCR, one entry per CDR3 protein. This table has about 160,000 distinct CDR3 sequences, around 75% appearing once. The sample comprised sorted CD4+, CD8+, or CD8+CD57+ T cells (not recorded which) from PBMCs. These receptors were collected from a human donor with aplastic anemia.

The chain uses TRBV2 and TRBJ2-1; D tentatively reads TRBD1 or TRBD2 (5 bases each). In germline, CDR1 is SNHLY, CDR2 FYNNEI. The CDR3 is made up of 11 amino acids. V shed 9 bases and J shed 8 bases, with 11 bases lying between them. CDR3 residues: CASVRGDEQFF. The CDR3 DNA sequence: TGTGCCAGTGTCCGAGGGGATGAGCAGTTCTTC. The variable domain in full, with the rest retrieved from reference TRBV2 and TRBJ2-1, is EPEVTQTPSHQVTQMGQEVILRCVPISNHLYFYWYRQILGQKVEFLVSFYNNEISEKSEIFDDQFSVERPDGSNFTLKIRSTKLEDSAMYFCASVRGDEQFFGPGTRLTVL.

This chain uses TRBV7-2 with TRBJ2-7, with D possibly TRBD1 on 6 matching bases. The V end lost 5 bases, the J end lost 3 bases, and 17 bases lay between the germline ends. CDR3 length equals 15 residues. Germline V gives CDR1 SGHTA, CDR2 FQGNSA. CDR3 sequence: CASSRNREVGYEQYF. Here the CDR3 DNA reads TGTGCCAGCAGCAGGAACAGGGAAGTGGGCTACGAGCAGTACTTC.

The V call is TRBV10-3, the J call TRBJ2-3; 8 positions agree with TRBD2. Germline trimming cut 6 bases from V and 0 bases from J; bases unmatched to any gene: 5. Germline lookup yields CDR1 ENHRY and CDR2 SYGVKD. The length of the CDR3 is 15 residues. The CDR3 nucleotides read TGTGCCATCAGGAGGACTAGCCCAAGCACAGATACGCAGTATTTT. This sequence encodes CAIRRTSPSTDTQYF.

The chain couples TRBV5-8 to TRBJ2-1; 13 bases fit TRBD2. This CDR3 spans 17 amino acids. The trim removed 4 bases at V and 10 bases at J, leaving 14 bases unmatched. The germline gives CDR1 SGHTS, CDR2 YDEGEE. Here the CDR3 reads CASSTLTTSGGAGEQFF. The DNA of the CDR3 is TGTGCCAGCAGCACACTTACCACTAGCGGGGGGGCAGGGGAGCAGTTCTTC.

V usage is TRBV4-2 and J usage is TRBJ2-7, with a weak D call TRBD1 (6 bases). In germline, CDR1 is LGHNA, CDR2 YNFKEQ. Trimming cost V 6 bases and J 2 bases, with 14 bases left between them. This CDR3 has 14 residues. CDR3 residues: CASRRTVGPYEQYF. CDR3 DNA sequence: TGTGCCAGCAGGCGGACAGTGGGTCCCTACGAGCAGTACTTC.

The chain has TRBV12-3 or TRBV12-4 and TRBJ1-1, with D possibly matching TRBD1 (5 bases). With 3 bases removed from V and 10 bases from J, the gap between germline ends came to 12 bases. The CDR3 consists of 12 residues. The CDR3, as DNA: TGTGCCAGCAGTTTTGGGACTCAAGGAGCTTTCTTT. Translated, it gives CASSFGTQGAFF.

The gene calls are TRBV7-3 and TRBJ1-1, with D unclear. V was clipped by 5 bases and J by 1 base, with 11 bases between them. CDR1 and CDR2 from the germline V gene are SGHTA and FQGTGA. This CDR3 is built from 14 residues. This CDR3 is CASSRDGKNTEAFF. The CDR3 region has the DNA TGTGCCAGCAGCCGAGATGGGAAGAACACTGAAGCTTTCTTT. Filled out from reference TRBV7-3 and TRBJ1-1, the complete variable domain reads GAGVSQTPSNKVTEKGKYVELRCDPISGHTALYWYRQSLGQGPEFLIYFQGTGAADDSGLPNDRFFAVRPEGSVSTLKIQRTERGDSAVYLCASSRDGKNTEAFFGQGTRLTVV.

The chain couples TRBV9 to TRBJ1-6; 8 bases are shared with TRBD1. V lost 3 bases and J lost 3; bases outside the gene matches: 8. Germline CDR1 reads SGDLS; CDR2 reads YYNGEE. This CDR3 is 17 amino acids long. CDR3 sequence: CASSATGAQNYNSPLHF. CDR3 in DNA: TGTGCCAGCAGCGCGACAGGGGCCCAAAACTATAATTCACCCCTCCACTTT.

The chain is built from TRBV10-3 and TRBJ1-2, with D unclear. The CDR3 runs 13 residues. Germline V gene sequence: CDR1 ENHRY, CDR2 SYGVKD. Trimming stripped 6 bases from V and 5 bases from J, with 13 bases between. This CDR3 is CAISEGDDYGYTF. The DNA for the CDR3 is TGTGCCATCAGCGAAGGAGATGATTATGGCTACACCTTC.

The V gene is TRBV7-2, the J gene TRBJ1-3; D may be TRBD1 (5 bases). The CDR3 runs 17 residues. V shed 5 bases and J shed 1 base, with 18 bases lying between them. Germline-derived CDR1 and CDR2 are SGHTA and FQGNSA. The CDR3 region has the DNA TGTGCCAGCAGCCCCCGCTCGGGGGAATGGTCTGGAAACACCATATATTTT. It is translated as CASSPRSGEWSGNTIYF.

The chain carries TRBV7-2 and TRBJ2-1; TRBD1 agrees at 8 bases. The CDR3 is 14 residues long. Germline V gene sequence: CDR1 SGHTA, CDR2 FQGNSA. V dropped 0 bases and J dropped 9; count of bases not matched to a gene: 4. Here the CDR3 reads CASSLAQGAPEQFF. The CDR3 DNA follows: TGTGCCAGCAGCTTAGCGCAGGGGGCGCCTGAGCAGTTCTTC.

The CDR3 protein is CSATEGTANTEAFF. In DNA form, the CDR3 reads TGCAGTGCTACCGAAGGCACAGCGAACACTGAAGCTTTCTTT. The chain carries TRBV20-1 and TRBJ1-1; no clear D gene. With 4 bases removed from V and 1 base from J, the gap between germline ends came to 13 bases. Per the germline V gene, CDR1 is DFQATT and CDR2 is SNEGSKA (reference sequence). The CDR3 is 14 residues long.

DNA for the CDR3: TGTGCCAGCAGCTCAGGGTGGGAAAATCAGCCCCAGCATTTT. Protein product: CASSSGWENQPQHF. V and J are TRBV7-2 and TRBJ1-5, with D perhaps TRBD1 (5 bases). Germline CDR1 is SGHTA and CDR2 is FQGNSA. Trimming cost V 4 bases and J 4 bases, with 11 bases left between them. This CDR3 comprises 14 residues.

V usage is TRBV7-9 and J usage is TRBJ2-1; D unclear. CDR3 length: 15 amino acids. V lost 4 bases to trimming and J lost 0 bases, with 10 bases between them. Germline V CDR1 and CDR2: SEHNR, FQNEAQ (reference sequence). The CDR3 DNA reads TGTGCCAGCAGCTCCGGGTTAAGCTCCTACAATGAGCAGTTCTTC. Its translation is CASSSGLSSYNEQFF.

This rearrangement joins TRBV7-2 to TRBJ2-7, with a tentative D call TRBD2 (5 bases). The CDR3 runs to 14 residues. The germline V gene encodes CDR1 SGHTA and CDR2 FQGNSA. Trimming shortened V by 6 bases and J by 5 bases, and 17 bases separated the two germline ends. The CDR3 reads CASRAGLVPDEQYF. DNA for the CDR3: TGTGCCAGCAGGGCGGGTTTAGTCCCCGACGAGCAGTACTTC.

About this clonotype itself: The final CDR3 position lacks the conserved phenylalanine or tryptophan, pointing to a likely read error. The V call is TRBV7-8, the J call TRBJ2-7, with D possibly matching TRBD1 (5 bases). This CDR3 is 16 amino acids long. The germline V and J ends were trimmed by 1 base and 3 bases, with 16 bases remaining between them. From germline, CDR1 is SGHVS and CDR2 FQNEAQ. CDR3 residues: CASSLVIGGQGYEQYL. The DNA for the CDR3 is TGTGCCAGCAGCTTAGTAATTGGTGGGCAGGGCTACGAGCAGTACCTC.

The rearrangement uses TRBV9 and TRBJ1-1; tentative D call: TRBD1 (6 bases). The CDR3 loop spans 14 amino acids. CDR1 and CDR2 from the germline V gene are SGDLS and YYNGEE. V lost 5 bases to trimming and J lost 4 bases, with 15 bases between them. CDR3 protein: CASSSTGIATEAFF. In DNA form, the CDR3 reads TGTGCCAGCAGTTCCACAGGGATTGCCACTGAAGCTTTCTTT. Full variable domain (rest looked up from reference TRBV9 and TRBJ1-1): DSGVTQTPKHLITATGQRVTLRCSPRSGDLSVYWYQQSLDQGLQFLIQYYNGEERAKGNILERFSAQQFPDLHSELNLSSLELGDSALYFCASSSTGIATEAFFGQGTRLTVV.

The genes are TRBV2 and TRBJ1-2; 9 bases align to TRBD1. The CDR3 sequence is 15 residues long. Trimming cost V 2 bases and J 5 bases; bases outside gene matches: 6. Per the germline V gene, CDR1 is SNHLY and CDR2 is FYNNEI. CDR3 DNA: TGTGCCAGCAGTGAAAAGGGACAGGGAGCGTATGGCTACACCTTC. Its protein is CASSEKGQGAYGYTF.

The chain recombines TRBV5-1 with TRBJ2-6; possibly TRBD1 for D (5 bases). Germline V CDR1 and CDR2: SGHRS, YFSETQ. Trimming pared 2 bases from V and 2 bases from J, leaving 14 bases between. This CDR3 is built from 17 residues. CDR3 sequence (DNA): TGCGCCAGCAGCTTCACCGTACAGGAGCCTGGGGCCAACGTCCTGACTTTC. This codes for CASSFTVQEPGANVLTF.

The V and J genes are TRBV7-8 and TRBJ2-1, with TRBD2 identical over 7 bases. The germline gives CDR1 SGHVS, CDR2 FQNEAQ. This CDR3 is 12 amino acids long. Trimming cost V 4 bases and J 15 bases; bases outside gene matches: 9. This chain's CDR3 is CASSSARGEVFF. CDR3 nucleotides: TGTGCCAGCAGCTCCGCACGGGGGGAGGTGTTCTTC. Full variable domain (missing parts from reference TRBV7-8 and TRBJ2-1): GAGVSQSPRYKVAKRGQDVALRCDPISGHVSLFWYQQALGQGPEFLTYFQNEAQLDKSGLPSDRFFAERPEGSVSTLKIQRTQQEDSAVYLCASSSARGEVFFGPGTRLTVL.

This clonotype was observed a few times. V is TRBV24-1 and J is TRBJ2-1; 12 bases match TRBD2. CDR3 length equals 15 residues. In germline, CDR1 is KGHDR, CDR2 SFDVKD. Trimming removed 4 bases from V and 8 bases from J; junction bases left unmatched: 5. The CDR3 DNA sequence: TGTGCCACCAGTGACGGGACTAGCGGGCCTGATGAGCAGTTCTTC. The encoded protein is CATSDGTSGPDEQFF.

The chain joins TRBV2 to TRBJ2-1, with TRBD2 identical over 7 bases. CDR1 is SNHLY, CDR2 FYNNEI, per germline. The V segment lost 8 bases and the J segment 3 bases; nucleotides outside the gene matches: 10. The CDR3 runs to 15 residues. The CDR3 reads CASQKLACHYNEQFF. In nucleotides, the CDR3 is TGTGCCAGCCAAAAACTAGCGTGCCACTACAATGAGCAGTTCTTC.

This sequence joins TRBV7-2 and TRBJ2-7, with 10 nucleotides matching TRBD2. Germline V gene data show CDR1 as SGHTA and CDR2 as FQGNSA. Trimming at V came to 7 bases and at J to 6 bases, leaving 9 bases not matched to a gene. The CDR3 contains 14 residues. The CDR3 bases are TGTGCCAGCAAGGAAAGGCTAGCGGGAGTCGAGCAGTACTTC. It is translated as CASKERLAGVEQYF.

The chain carries TRBV20-1 and TRBJ2-3; 8 bases align to TRBD2. The CDR3 has 13 residues. Per the germline V gene, CDR1 is DFQATT and CDR2 is SNEGSKA (reference sequence). V gave up 3 bases and J gave up 2 bases; unmatched junction bases: 1. This chain's CDR3 is CSASGRATDTQYF. CDR3 coding DNA: TGCAGTGCTAGCGGGAGGGCCACAGATACGCAGTATTTT.

The chain is built from TRBV9 and TRBJ2-1; 9 bases fit TRBD1. Looked up from germline, CDR1 is SGDLS and CDR2 is YYNGEE. This CDR3 is built from 15 residues. The V and J ends lost 4 bases and 8 bases, in that order; junction bases with no gene match: 10. CDR3 in DNA: TGTGCCAGCAGCTACCGGGACAGGGAGGCCGATGAGCAGTTCTTC. It translates to CASSYRDREADEQFF.